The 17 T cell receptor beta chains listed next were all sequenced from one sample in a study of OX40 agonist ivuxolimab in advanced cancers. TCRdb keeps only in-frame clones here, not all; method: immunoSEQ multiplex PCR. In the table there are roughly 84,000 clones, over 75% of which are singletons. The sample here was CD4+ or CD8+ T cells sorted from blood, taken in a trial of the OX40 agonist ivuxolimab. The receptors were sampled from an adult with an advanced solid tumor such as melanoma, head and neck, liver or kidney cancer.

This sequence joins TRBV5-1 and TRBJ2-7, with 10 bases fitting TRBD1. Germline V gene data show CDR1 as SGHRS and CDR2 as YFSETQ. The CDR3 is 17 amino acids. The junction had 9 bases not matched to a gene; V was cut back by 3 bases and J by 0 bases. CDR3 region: CASSSFTGTGVSYEQYF. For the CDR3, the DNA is TGCGCCAGCAGCTCGTTTACCGGGACAGGGGTCTCCTACGAGCAGTACTTC.

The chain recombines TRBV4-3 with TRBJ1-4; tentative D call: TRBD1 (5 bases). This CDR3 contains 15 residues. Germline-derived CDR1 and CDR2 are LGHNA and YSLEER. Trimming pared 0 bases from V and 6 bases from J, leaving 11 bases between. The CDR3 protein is CASSQERGRDEKLFF. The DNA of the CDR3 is TGCGCCAGCAGCCAAGAGAGGGGCAGGGATGAAAAACTGTTTTTT.

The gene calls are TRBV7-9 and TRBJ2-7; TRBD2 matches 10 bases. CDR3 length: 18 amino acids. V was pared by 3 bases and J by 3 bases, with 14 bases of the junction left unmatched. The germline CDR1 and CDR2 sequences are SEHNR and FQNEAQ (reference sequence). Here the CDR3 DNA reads TGTGCCAGCAGCTTGAGGCGGCTAGCGGGAGACGGGAACTACGAGCAGTACTTC. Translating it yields CASSLRRLAGDGNYEQYF.

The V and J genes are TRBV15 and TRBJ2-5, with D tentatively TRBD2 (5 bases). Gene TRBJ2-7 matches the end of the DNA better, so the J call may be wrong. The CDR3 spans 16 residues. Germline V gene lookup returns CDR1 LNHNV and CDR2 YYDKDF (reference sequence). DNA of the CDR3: TGTGCCACCAGCAGAGATTTAGGAGGTAGCTCCTACGAGCAGTACTTC. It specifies CATSRDLGGSSYEQYF.

The CDR3: CASSPKRQGNTIYF. Written as DNA, the CDR3 is TGTGCCAGCAGCCCCAAGCGTCAGGGAAACACCATATATTTT. V gene TRBV27 combines with J gene TRBJ1-3; no firm D call. The CDR3 has 14 amino acids. The germline CDR1 and CDR2 sequences are MNHEY and SMNVEV (reference sequence). Trimming pared 6 bases from V and 4 bases from J, leaving 13 bases between.

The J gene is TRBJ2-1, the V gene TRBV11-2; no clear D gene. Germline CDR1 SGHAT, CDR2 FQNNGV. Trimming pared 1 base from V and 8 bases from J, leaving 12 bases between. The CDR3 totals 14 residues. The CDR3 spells CASSLGPRSDEQFF. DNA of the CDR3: TGTGCCAGCAGCTTAGGCCCGAGGAGTGATGAGCAGTTCTTC.

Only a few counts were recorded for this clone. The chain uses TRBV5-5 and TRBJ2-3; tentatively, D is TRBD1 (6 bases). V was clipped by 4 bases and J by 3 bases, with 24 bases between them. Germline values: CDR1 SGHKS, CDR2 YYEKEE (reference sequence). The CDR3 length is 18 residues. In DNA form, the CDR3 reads TGTGCCAGCAGCGTCACAAATTGGATCCAGGGGTCGACAGATACGCAGTATTTT. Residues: CASSVTNWIQGSTDTQYF.

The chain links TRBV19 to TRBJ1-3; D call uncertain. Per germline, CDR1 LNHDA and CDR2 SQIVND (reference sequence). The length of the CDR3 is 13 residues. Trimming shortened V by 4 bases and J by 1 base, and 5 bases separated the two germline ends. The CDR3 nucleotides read TGTGCCAGTAGTACCACTTCTGGAAACACCATATATTTT. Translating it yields CASSTTSGNTIYF.

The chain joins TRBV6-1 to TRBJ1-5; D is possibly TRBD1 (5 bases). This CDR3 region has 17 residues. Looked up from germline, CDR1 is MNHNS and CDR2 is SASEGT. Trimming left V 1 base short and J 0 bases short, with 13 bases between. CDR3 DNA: TGTGCCAGCAGTGAAGTCGGGGGTTCGGGTAGCAATCAGCCCCAGCATTTT. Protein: CASSEVGGSGSNQPQHF.

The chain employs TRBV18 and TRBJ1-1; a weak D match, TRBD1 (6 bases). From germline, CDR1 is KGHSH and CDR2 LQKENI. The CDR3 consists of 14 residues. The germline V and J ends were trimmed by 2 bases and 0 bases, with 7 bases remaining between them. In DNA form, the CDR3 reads TGTGCCAGCTCACCAAGGACAGTGAACACTGAAGCTTTCTTT. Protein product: CASSPRTVNTEAFF.

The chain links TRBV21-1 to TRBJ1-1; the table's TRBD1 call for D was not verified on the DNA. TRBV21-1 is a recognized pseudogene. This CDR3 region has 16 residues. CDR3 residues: CASSKRLWGRHTEAFF. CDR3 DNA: TGTGCCAGCAGCAAAAGGTTGTGGGGGCGTCACACTGAAGCTTTCTTT.

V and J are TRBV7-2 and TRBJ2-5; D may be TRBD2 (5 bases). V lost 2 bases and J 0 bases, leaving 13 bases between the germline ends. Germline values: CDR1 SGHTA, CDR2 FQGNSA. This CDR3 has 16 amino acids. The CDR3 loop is CASSLRAAEYQETQYF. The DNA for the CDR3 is TGTGCCAGCAGCTTACGGGCAGCGGAGTACCAAGAGACCCAGTACTTC.

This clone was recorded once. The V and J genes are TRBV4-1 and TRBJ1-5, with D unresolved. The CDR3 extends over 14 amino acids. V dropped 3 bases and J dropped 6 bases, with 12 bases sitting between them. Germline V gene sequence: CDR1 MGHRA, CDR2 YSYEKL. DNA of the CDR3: TGCGCCAGCAGCCAGCGCGAGGGAACTCAGCCCCAGCATTTT. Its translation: CASSQREGTQPQHF.

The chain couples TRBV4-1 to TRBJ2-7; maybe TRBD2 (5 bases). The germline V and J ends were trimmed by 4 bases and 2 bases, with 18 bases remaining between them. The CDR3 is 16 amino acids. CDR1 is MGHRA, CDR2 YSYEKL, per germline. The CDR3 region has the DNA TGCGCCAGCAGCCCCGCCGGGGTCGGGGTAACCTACGAGCAGTACTTC. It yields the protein CASSPAGVGVTYEQYF.

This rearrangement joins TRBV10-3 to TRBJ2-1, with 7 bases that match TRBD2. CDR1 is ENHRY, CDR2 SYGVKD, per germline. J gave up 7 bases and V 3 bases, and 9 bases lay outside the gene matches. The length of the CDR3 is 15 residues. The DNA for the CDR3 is TGTGCCATCAGTGACCCCGGGACTATCTTAAATGAGCAGTTCTTC. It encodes CAISDPGTILNEQFF.

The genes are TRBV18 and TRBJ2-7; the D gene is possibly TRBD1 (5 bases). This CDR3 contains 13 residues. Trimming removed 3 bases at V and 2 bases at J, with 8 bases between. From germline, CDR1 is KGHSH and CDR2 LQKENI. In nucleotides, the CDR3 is TGTGCCAGCTCACCGGGGCTTACCTACGAGCAGTACTTC. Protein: CASSPGLTYEQYF.

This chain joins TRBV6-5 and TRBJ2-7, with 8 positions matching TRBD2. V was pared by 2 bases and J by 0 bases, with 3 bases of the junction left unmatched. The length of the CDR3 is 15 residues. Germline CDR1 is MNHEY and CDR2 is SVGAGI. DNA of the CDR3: TGTGCCAGCAGTTACCAAAGCGGGAGCTCCTACGAGCAGTACTTC. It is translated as CASSYQSGSSYEQYF.